This note documents a single T cell receptor beta chain sequence. Its antigen is still unknown. The record has no base qualities; no much larger clone is one base away. The cohort comprised fewer than 700 healthy bone marrow donors. At the time of sampling, all cohort members were nominally healthy, though unrecorded immune exposures were likely present. The donor tested CMV seronegative and was one of the 352 seronegative cohort members. Each donor provided a peripheral blood sample, and peripheral blood mononuclear cells were used for TCR beta sequencing. The Qiagen DNeasy Blood Extraction Kit was used to extract genomic DNA from the blood cell samples. Looking up the germline V gene (reference sequence) yields CDR1 MNHEY and CDR2 SMNVEV. V drops 10 bases and J drops 8 bases, leaving 14 bases in between. Inclusive of the bounding cysteine and phenylalanine, the CDR3 is 11 residues long. Just the 33-base CDR3 DNA is kept, in frame starting at base 1.

This record comes from a study of cytomegalovirus exposure and HLA in healthy donors (dated by TCRdb to between 2016 and 2019). General notes on the study: In an earlier analysis of some 550 of the donors, roughly 300 Gb of sequence data and approximately 100 million unique TCR beta sequences from 150 million to 200 million T cells were reported. Of the 350 to 450 genotyped donors, 75% to 85% were placed in the genetic ancestry cluster associated with self-reported Caucasian donors. Among around 400 genotyped donors of the cohort, an average of approximately 250,000 unique TCR beta nucleotide sequences were sequenced per donor, about a sixth of them non-productive. In addition to the first cohort of 500 to 850 subjects, a separate validation cohort of 130 or so different subjects was used. The study aimed to test whether signatures of past pathogen exposure could be identified by cataloging public T cell receptors. Because of strong linkage in the cohort, roughly five DR-DQ haplotypes were treated as single units for association and clustering. To predict cytomegalovirus infection status, the study brought together high-throughput TCR immunosequencing, statistical association of individual TCRs with disease status, and machine learning. Typing coverage varied by locus: 629-630 donors for A, B, C, DRB1 and DQB1; more than 500 for DQA1; approximately 610 for DPA1; 450 to 480 for DPB1. All discovery cohort repertoires had been generated using a single sequencing platform. An earlier analysis of approximately 630 of the donors applied high-throughput TCR beta sequencing to assess whether each TCR beta V gene segment acted as functional or pseudogenic. To study patterns of TCR occurrence, a later analysis re-analyzed previously published TCR beta repertoires from 500 to 850 donors and added high-resolution HLA genotyping. A later genetic analysis used genome-wide SNP genotypes for about 65% of the roughly 670 donors, treating that subset as a discovery cohort. HLA typing included class I and class II loci at four-digit resolution. Rather than drawing on any new phenotypic data, the later analysis identified candidate immune exposures from TCR beta sequences and the way those sequences occurred across donors. Approximately 300 gigabases of sequencing data and around 88 million unique TCR sequences made up an early release that covered roughly 670 HLA-typed donors. The T cell repertoires of several hundred subjects were profiled by immunosequencing and related to cytomegalovirus serostatus. Alongside the repertoire data, information on donor age, sex, ethnicity and CMV serostatus was compiled.

Libraries were built with the immunoSEQ multiplex PCR assay. For the multiplex PCR, a mixture combining 60 forward primers for TCR Vbeta segments and 13 reverse primers for TCR Jbeta segments was used. Amplification of the CDR3 region of rearranged TCR beta genes was performed with a multiplex PCR assay on genomic DNA. Amplified TCR beta libraries were sequenced as 87-base-pair reads on the Illumina HiSeq System. Under the source paper's analysis protocol: Across the 700 or so repertoires, a later analysis counted tens of millions of unique TCR beta chains, 8.5 million to 12 million of which were shared by at least two donors. To remove PCR and sequencing errors, raw reads were error-corrected and collapsed into unique sequences using a nearest-neighbor algorithm that merged closely related sequences. V, D and J gene segments were assigned by aligning CDR3 sequences to IMGT reference sequences. Each retained sequence needed at least a six-nucleotide match to both a V gene segment and a J gene segment. A rearrangement counted as productive if the CDR3 had no stop codons and remained in frame with V and J, and every other rearrangement counted as non-productive. CDR3 was defined by IMGT convention, running from the second conserved V-encoded cysteine to the conserved J-encoded phenylalanine. The earlier analysis of roughly 590 of the donors excluded sequences that lacked an unambiguous match to a single V gene segment. In an earlier analysis of around 600 of the donors, V segments were called functional above 56.7% productive rearrangements and were called segregating when the between-donor standard deviation exceeded 5%. To diagnose cytomegalovirus status from the catalog of TCR beta chain sequences, a statistical classification framework was built. In a later analysis, V and J genes were assigned by comparing TCR nucleotide sequences against IMGT/GENE-DB human TR gene sequences. A later analysis assigned CDR3 sequences and most-parsimonious VDJ recombination scenarios with the TCRdist pipeline. In a later analysis, each TCR beta chain was defined by its CDR3 amino acid sequence together with its V-gene family, and reads lacking a unique V-gene family were excluded. As a way to deal with suspected cross-contamination and a sequencing artifact, a later analysis dropped 450 to 600 nucleotide sequences that were highly shared and had low generation probability. In a later analysis, a clonal expansion index was calculated for each public chain from normalized within-repertoire ranks of inferred template counts. Generation probabilities in a later analysis came from a VDJ recombination model fitted to out-of-frame rearrangements, and those results were checked against IGoR. Hypergeometric tests were used in a later analysis to score TCR-TCR, TCR-HLA and TCR-CMV co-occurrence, with a repertoire-size bias correction applied to the TCR pairs. To estimate false discovery rates, a later analysis permuted the HLA or CMV assignments 20 times. A later analysis grouped co-occurring TCRs with DBSCAN, adding TCRdist sequence similarity when clustering within HLA-allele-positive subsets. For co-occurrence clustering, repertoires with fewer than 30,000 or more than 120,000 public chains were excluded, along with about five repertoires with anomalous nucleotide sharing. The table comes from immuneACCESS by way of TCRdb, which keeps in-frame sequences with V and J called. Part of the clones is missing from these tables; in studies checked, under half for an unresolved V gene and the rest for unknown reasons. D and trimming were read from the DNA, whereas the V and J calls and clone size are those reported in that table. This sample lists 150,000 to 180,000 clones; over 65% were detected once. The ten largest clones represent 3% to 4% of the sample.

The study at large found these results: While some public TCRs were present in many individuals, most TCR sequences turned up only very rarely across donors. Several of the top co-occurrence clusters appeared to be linked to parvovirus B19, influenza, CMV and Epstein-Barr virus, according to a later analysis. The cohort was sequenced for TCR beta chains only, and without alpha or paired-chain data the features that could be detected were limited. A later analysis found that TCR association rates varied across HLA loci, with DRB1 alleles showing the most associated TCRs and HLA-C alleles the fewest. A further reported finding was that TCR beta sequences accurately predicted the HLA-A and HLA-B alleles for most subjects in the first cohort. CMV serostatus was the only immune exposure information available for the cohort. The 87-base-pair reads could not distinguish some IMGT-functional V segments, including TRBV6-2 and TRBV6-3, so those segments were excluded. The study listed 164 TCR beta chains as associated with cytomegalovirus. Specific HLA alleles were associated with 15,000 to 20,000 TCR beta sequences at a false discovery rate of 0.05 in a later analysis. Sequencing depth was assumed to be roughly uniform across donors in the presence/absence analyses, though that assumption may not hold. Linkage disequilibrium might explain the correlated functional status among segregating V segments, but an unknown experimental factor could not be ruled out. Roughly 15 rarely observed V segments, including chromosome 9 orphons, were excluded from the earlier analysis of about 610 of the donors because counts were too low. A cluster of highly shared sequence variants was judged likely to represent a technical artifact of the sequencing pipeline. An association between a missense DCLRE1C variant and V-gene and J-gene trimming of TCR beta chains was found in a later genetic analysis and replicated in an independent cohort. A later analysis found that HLA-associated TCR beta chains were more clonally expanded and had lower generation probabilities than equally common non-associated chains. Three of the identified cytomegalovirus-associated TCR beta chains were confirmed in vitro to be specific for cytomegalovirus antigens. It was suggested by the authors that the approach could potentially be generalized to other disease states and immunological phenotypes. In an earlier analysis of about 600 of the donors, most TCR beta V segments appeared in productive rearrangements about 87% or about 30% of the time, broadly matching IMGT annotations. Strong co-occurrence of HLA alleles, especially DR and DQ, made assigning TCR associations to individual alleles difficult. The classifier was reported to diagnose cytomegalovirus status with high specificity and sensitivity in both the original cohort and the validation cohort. A later genetic analysis reported fewer N-insertions in productive TCRs among donors in an Asian-associated ancestry cluster than the roughly 700-donor mean. According to a later analysis, most CMV-associated TCR beta chains appeared to be HLA-restricted, and the HLA associations seemed to be driven largely by CMV exposure. Because some donors lacked HLA typing at each locus, the association tests relied only on the typed subset.

The chain joins TRBV27 to TRBJ1-2, with TRBD1 as a weak D call on 6 bases. The origin of this receptor is a woman aged 40 to 50 in good health and CMV-seronegative. Specimen: PBMCs. The DNA reads as follows: TGTGCCACACAGGGATTATGGGGCTACACCTTC. Protein translation: CATQGLWGYTF.